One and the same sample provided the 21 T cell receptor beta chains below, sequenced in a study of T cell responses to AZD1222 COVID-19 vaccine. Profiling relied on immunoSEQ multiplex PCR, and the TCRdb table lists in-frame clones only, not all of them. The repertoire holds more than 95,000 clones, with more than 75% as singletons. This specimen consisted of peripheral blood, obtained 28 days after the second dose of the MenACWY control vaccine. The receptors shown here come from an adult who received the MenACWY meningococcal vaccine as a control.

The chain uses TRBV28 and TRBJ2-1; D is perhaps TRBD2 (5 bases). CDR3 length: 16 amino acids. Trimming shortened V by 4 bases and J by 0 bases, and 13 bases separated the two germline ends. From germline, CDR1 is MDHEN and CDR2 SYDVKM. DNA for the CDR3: TGTGCCAGCAGTTACGCCCGGGAAAGCTCCTACAATGAGCAGTTCTTC. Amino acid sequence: CASSYARESSYNEQFF.

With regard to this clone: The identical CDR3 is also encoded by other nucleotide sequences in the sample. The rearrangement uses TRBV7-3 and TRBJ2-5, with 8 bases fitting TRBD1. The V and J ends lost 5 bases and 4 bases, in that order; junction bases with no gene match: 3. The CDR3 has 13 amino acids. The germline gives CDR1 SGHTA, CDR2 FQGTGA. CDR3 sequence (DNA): TGTGCCAGCAGCGCAGACAGGGGAGAGACCCAGTACTTC. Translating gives CASSADRGETQYF.

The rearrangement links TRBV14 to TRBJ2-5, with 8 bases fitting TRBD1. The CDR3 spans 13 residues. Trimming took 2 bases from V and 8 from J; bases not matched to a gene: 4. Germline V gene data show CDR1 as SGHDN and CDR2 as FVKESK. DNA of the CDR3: TGTGCCAGCAGCCAAACAGGGGGAGGAACCCAGTACTTC. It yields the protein CASSQTGGGTQYF.

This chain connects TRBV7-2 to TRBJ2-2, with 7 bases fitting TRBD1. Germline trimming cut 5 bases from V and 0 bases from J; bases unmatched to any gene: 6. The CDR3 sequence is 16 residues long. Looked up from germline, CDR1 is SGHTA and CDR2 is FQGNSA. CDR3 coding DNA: TGTGCCAGCAGCCCTTTTACAGGGGCGAACACCGGGGAGCTGTTTTTT. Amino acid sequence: CASSPFTGANTGELFF. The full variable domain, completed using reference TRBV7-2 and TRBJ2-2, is GAGVSQSPSNKVTEKGKDVELRCDPISGHTALYWYRQSLGQGLEFLIYFQGNSAPDKSGLPSDRFSAERTGGSVSTLTIQRTQQEDSAVYLCASSPFTGANTGELFFGEGSRLTVL.

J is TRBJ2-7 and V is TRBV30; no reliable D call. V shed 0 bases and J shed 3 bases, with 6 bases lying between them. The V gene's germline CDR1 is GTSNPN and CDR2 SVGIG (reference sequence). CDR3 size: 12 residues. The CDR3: CAWSVHGYEQYF. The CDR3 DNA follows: TGTGCCTGGAGTGTACACGGCTACGAGCAGTACTTC. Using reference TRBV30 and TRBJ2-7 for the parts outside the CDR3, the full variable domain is SQTIHQWPATLVQPVGSPLSLECTVEGTSNPNLYWYRQAAGRGLQLLFYSVGIGQISSEVPQNLSASRPQDRQFILSSKKLLLSDSGFYLCAWSVHGYEQYFGPGTRLTVT.

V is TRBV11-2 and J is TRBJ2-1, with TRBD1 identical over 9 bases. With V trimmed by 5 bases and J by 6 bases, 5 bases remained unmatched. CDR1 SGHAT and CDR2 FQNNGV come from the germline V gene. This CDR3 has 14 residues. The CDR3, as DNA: TGTGCCAGCAGCCCCGGGACAGGGCTCAATGAGCAGTTCTTC. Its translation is CASSPGTGLNEQFF.

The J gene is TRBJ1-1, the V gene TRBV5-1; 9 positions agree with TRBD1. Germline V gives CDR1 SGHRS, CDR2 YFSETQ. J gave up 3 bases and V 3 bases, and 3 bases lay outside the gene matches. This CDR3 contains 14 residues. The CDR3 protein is CASSWDREDTEAFF. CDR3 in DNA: TGCGCCAGCAGCTGGGACAGGGAGGACACTGAAGCTTTCTTT.

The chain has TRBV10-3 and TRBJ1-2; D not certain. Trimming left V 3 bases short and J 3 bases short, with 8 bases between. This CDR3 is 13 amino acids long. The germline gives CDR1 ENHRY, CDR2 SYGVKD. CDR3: CAISDNPDYGYTF. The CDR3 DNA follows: TGTGCCATCAGTGATAACCCAGACTATGGCTACACCTTC.

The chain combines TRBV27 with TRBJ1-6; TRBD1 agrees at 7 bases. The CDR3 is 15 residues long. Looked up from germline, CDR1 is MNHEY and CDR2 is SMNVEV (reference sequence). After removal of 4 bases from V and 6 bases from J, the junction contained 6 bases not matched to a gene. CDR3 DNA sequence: TGTGCCAGCAGTTACAGACAGGGAACTAATTCACCCCTCCACTTT. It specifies CASSYRQGTNSPLHF.

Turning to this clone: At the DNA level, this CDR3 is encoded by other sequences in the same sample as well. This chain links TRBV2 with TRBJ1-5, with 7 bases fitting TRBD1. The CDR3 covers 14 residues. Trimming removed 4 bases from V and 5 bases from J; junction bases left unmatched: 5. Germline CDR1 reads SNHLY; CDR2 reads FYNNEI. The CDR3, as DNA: TGTGCCAGCAGTGCCGTCAGGGGGTATCAGCCCCAGCATTTT. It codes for CASSAVRGYQPQHF.

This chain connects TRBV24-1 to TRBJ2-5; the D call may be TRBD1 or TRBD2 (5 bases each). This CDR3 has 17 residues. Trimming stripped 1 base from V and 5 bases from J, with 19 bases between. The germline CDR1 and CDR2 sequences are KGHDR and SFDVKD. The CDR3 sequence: CATSDLPWAGTGETQYF. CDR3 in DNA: TGTGCCACCAGTGATTTACCCTGGGCAGGGACCGGGGAGACCCAGTACTTC.

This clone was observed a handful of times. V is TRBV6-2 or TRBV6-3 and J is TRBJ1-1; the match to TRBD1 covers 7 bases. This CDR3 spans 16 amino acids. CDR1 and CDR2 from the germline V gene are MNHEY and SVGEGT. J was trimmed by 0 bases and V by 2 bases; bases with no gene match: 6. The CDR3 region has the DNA TGTGCCAGCAGTTACAGGTCGGGACAGATGAACACTGAAGCTTTCTTT. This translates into CASSYRSGQMNTEAFF.

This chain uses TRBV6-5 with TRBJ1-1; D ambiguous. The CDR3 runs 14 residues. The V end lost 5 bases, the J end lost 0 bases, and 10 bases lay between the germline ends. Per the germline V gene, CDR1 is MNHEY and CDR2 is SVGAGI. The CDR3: CASSLITVNTEAFF. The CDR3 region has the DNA TGTGCCAGCAGTCTGATTACAGTGAACACTGAAGCTTTCTTT.

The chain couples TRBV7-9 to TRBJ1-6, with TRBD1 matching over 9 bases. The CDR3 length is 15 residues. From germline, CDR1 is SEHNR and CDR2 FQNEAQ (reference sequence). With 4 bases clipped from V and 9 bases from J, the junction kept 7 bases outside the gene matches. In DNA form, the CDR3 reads TGTGCCAGCAGCTCGTCCGGACAGGGGACTTCACCCCTCCACTTT. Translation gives CASSSSGQGTSPLHF.

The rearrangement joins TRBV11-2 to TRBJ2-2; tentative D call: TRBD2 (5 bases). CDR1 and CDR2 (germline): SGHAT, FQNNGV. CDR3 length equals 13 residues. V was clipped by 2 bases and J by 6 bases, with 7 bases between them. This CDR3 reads CASSLSGAGELFF. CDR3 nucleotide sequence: TGTGCCAGCAGCTTATCCGGGGCCGGGGAGCTGTTTTTT.

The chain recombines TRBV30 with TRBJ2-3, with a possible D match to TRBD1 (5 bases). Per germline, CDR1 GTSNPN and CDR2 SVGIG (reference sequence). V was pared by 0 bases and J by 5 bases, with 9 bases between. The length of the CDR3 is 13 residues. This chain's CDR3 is CAWSVRTLDTQYF. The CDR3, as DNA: TGTGCCTGGAGTGTGCGGACACTAGATACGCAGTATTTT.

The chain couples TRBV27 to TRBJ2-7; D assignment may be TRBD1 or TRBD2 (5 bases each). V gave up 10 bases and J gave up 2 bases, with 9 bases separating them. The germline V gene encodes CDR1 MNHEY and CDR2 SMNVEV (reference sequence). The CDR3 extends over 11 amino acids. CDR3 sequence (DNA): TGTGCCACCAGGGAGACCTACGAGCAGTACTTC. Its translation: CATRETYEQYF.

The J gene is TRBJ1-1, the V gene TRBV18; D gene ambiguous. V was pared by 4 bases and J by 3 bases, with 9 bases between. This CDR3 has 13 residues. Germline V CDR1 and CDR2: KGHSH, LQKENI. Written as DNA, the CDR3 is TGTGCCAGCTCACTCCCAATAGACACTGAAGCTTTCTTT. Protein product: CASSLPIDTEAFF.

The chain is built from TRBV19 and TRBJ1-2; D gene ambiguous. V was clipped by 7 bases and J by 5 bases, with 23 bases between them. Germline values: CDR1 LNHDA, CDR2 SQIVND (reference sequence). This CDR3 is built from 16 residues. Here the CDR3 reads CASNPNRAGRTYGYTF. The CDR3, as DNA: TGTGCCAGTAATCCGAACCGGGCCGGTCGAACATATGGCTACACCTTC.

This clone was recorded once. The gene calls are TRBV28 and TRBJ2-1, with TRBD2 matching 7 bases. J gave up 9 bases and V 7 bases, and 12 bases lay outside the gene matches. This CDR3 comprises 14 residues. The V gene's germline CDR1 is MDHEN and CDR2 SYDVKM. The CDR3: CASTRSGAGPEQFF. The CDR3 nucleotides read TGTGCCAGCACCAGGAGCGGGGCCGGACCTGAGCAGTTCTTC.

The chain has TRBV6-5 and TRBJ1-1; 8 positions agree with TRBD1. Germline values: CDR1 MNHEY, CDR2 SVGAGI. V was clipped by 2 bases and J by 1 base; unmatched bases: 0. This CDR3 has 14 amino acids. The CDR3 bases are TGTGCCAGCAGTTACGGACAGGGGAACACTGAAGCTTTCTTT. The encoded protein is CASSYGQGNTEAFF.